This TCR beta chain was sequenced for a study of T-cell memory formation after mild COVID-19. Study-level points and caveats: There were some responding clones in pre-infection memory, which suggested that cross-reactive memory had joined. Contracting clones, day 15 to 85, had balanced CD4/CD8, and later expanders favored CD4+.

Germline-derived CDR1 and CDR2 are SQVTM and ANQGSEA. The V and J ends lost 6 bases and 0 bases, in that order; junction bases with no gene match: 6. The CDR3 is 14 amino acids. On this clonotype itself: Its antigen is not identified.

5'RACE primed at constant segments yielded TCR alpha and TCR beta cDNA libraries bearing sample barcodes and UMIs. TCRdb fed the 5' RACE reads into MiXCR, producing one record per CDR3 protein. The sample contains fewer than 50,000 distinct CDR3 sequences, 7% to 8% of which appear only once. The rearrangement joins TRBV29-1 to TRBJ1-1; 8 positions agree with TRBD1. Sample: PBMCs or a T cell subset sorted from them (not recorded which). This TCR was recovered from a man between 18 and 35 years old who had mild COVID-19 (a few samples of this study predate the infection). Cell type and time point are not known. The CDR3 protein is CSVKTGALNTEAFF. CDR3 bases: TGCAGCGTGAAGACAGGGGCGCTGAACACTGAAGCTTTCTTT.